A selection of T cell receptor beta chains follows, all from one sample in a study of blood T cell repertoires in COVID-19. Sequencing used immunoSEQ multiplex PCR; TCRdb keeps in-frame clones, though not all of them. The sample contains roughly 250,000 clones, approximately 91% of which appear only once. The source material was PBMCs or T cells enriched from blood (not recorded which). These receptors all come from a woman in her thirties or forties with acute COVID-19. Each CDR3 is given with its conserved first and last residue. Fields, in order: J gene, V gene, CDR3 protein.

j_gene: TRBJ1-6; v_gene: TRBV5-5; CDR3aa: CASSQKPTAINSPLHF
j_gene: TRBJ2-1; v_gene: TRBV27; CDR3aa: CASSFSDRAYEQFF
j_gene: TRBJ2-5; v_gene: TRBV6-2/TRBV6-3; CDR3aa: CASSYGGSQETQYF
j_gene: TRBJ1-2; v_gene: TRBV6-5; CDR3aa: CASREGHKNSGYTF
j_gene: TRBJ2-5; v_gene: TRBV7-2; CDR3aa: CASSFFGGKETQYF
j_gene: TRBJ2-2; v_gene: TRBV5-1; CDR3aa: CASSLVERGSNTGELFF
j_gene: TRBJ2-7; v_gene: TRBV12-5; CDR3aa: CASGSNGRGLALSTYEQYF
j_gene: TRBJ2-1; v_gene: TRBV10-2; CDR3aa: CASTGGYYNEQFF
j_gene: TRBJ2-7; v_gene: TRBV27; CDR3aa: CASSQRAGSDYEQYF
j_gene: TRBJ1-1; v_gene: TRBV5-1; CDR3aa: CASSPDRGMNTEAFF
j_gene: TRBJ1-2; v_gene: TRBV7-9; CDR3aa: CASSLSRRGRYYGYTF
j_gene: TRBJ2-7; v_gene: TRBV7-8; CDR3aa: CASSPTNYEQYF
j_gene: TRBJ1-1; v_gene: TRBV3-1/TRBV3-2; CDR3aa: CASSWGGTEAFF
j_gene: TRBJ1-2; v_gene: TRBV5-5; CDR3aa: CASSLAGQGGGYGYTF
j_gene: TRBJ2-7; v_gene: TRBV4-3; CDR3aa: CASSQDFSYEQYF
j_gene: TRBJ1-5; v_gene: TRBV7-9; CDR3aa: CASSVRGQPQHF
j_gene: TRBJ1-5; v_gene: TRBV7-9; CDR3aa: CASSYHDQGVFYSNQPQHF
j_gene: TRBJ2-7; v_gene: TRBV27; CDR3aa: CASSRIQGYNEQYF
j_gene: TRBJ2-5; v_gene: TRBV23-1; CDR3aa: CASSQSKGEETQYF
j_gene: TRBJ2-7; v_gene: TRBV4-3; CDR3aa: CASSQEAGLSYEQYF
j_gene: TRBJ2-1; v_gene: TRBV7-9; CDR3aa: CASSSTGSSYNEQFF
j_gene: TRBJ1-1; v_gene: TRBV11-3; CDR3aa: CASSLSGTGGASGAFF
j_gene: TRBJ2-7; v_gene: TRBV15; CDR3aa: CATKLAGDYEQYF
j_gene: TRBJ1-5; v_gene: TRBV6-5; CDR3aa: CASTGGIGQPQHF
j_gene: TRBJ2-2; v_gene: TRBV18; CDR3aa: CASSPIGGSNTGELFF
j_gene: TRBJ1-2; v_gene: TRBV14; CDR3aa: CASSRGSREGYTF